These 23 T cell receptor beta chains originate from one sample sequenced in a study of T cells in localized non-small cell lung cancer. TCRdb's copy holds only in-frame clones and misses some; the assay was immunoSEQ multiplex PCR. The sample consists of 7,500 to 10,000 clones, less than 45% of them appearing once. The sample consisted of lymph node tissue, taken before any cancer treatment. The receptors shown here come from a woman aged 40-70 years with stage I lung adenocarcinoma.

This clone was picked up one time. At one of its ends the junction is not consistent with the germline gene, which may arise from a read error. V gene TRBV19 combines with J gene TRBJ2-5; 7 bases line up with TRBD2. Germline-derived CDR1 and CDR2 are LNHDA and SQIVND (reference sequence). This CDR3 is 16 amino acids long. For the CDR3, the DNA is TGTGCCAATAGTATAGGATCCGGGACTAAGGAAAAGACCCAGTACTTC. This translates into CANSIGSGTKEKTQYF. The full variable domain, with the rest looked up from reference TRBV19 and TRBJ2-5, is DGGITQSPKYLFRKEGQNVTLSCEQNLNHDAMYWYRQDPGQGLRLIYYSQIVNDFQKGDIAEGYSVSREKKESFPLTVTSAQKNPTAFYLCANSIGSGTKEKTQYFGPGTRLLVL.

This clone was detected only a few times. The chain carries TRBV6-8 and TRBJ1-2, with 7 bases matching TRBD1. The V gene's germline CDR1 is MNHGY and CDR2 SAAAGT. The CDR3 totals 12 residues. J gave up 7 bases and V 8 bases, and 7 bases lay outside the gene matches. Here the CDR3 DNA reads TGTGCCAGCGGGAGGGGACAGAGTGGCTACACCTTC. This sequence encodes CASGRGQSGYTF.

By proportion, this clone is medium-sized. The chain joins TRBV9 to TRBJ2-3; D is unresolved. CDR3 length: 17 residues. V dropped 4 bases and J dropped 2 bases, with 20 bases sitting between them. Germline CDR1 reads SGDLS; CDR2 reads YYNGEE. This CDR3 reads CASSPHAATDTTDTQYF. The CDR3 coding sequence is TGTGCCAGCAGCCCCCACGCCGCCACAGACACCACAGATACGCAGTATTTT.

This clone was observed a single time. V gene TRBV11-3 combines with J gene TRBJ1-2; the D gene is possibly TRBD1 (6 bases). Germline values: CDR1 SGHNT, CDR2 YENEEA. With 2 bases removed from V and 4 bases from J, the gap between germline ends came to 14 bases. The CDR3 spans 15 residues. The CDR3 DNA sequence: TGTGCCAGCAGCTTAATGTGGGGGGCCGGCTATGGCTACACCTTC. Translating gives CASSLMWGAGYGYTF.

A single count supports this clone. This rearrangement joins TRBV30 to TRBJ2-6, with 9 bases matching TRBD1. This CDR3 has 19 amino acids. The trim removed 7 bases at V and 0 bases at J, leaving 16 bases unmatched. Germline V gene lookup returns CDR1 GTSNPN and CDR2 SVGIG (reference sequence). CDR3 bases: TGTGCCTTCTCTTTAGCTCGGGACAGGGTAAACTCTGGGGCCAACGTCCTGACTTTC. Its translation: CAFSLARDRVNSGANVLTF.

The V call is TRBV19, the J call TRBJ2-3; 9 bases agree with TRBD2. Per germline, CDR1 LNHDA and CDR2 SQIVND (reference sequence). There are 15 residues in the CDR3. V lost 4 bases to trimming and J lost 0 bases; unmatched junction nucleotides: 2. The DNA for the CDR3 is TGTGCCAGTAGTAAGACTAGCGGAAGCACAGATACGCAGTATTTT. It yields the protein CASSKTSGSTDTQYF.

The chain links TRBV4-1 to TRBJ1-6; no reliable D call. Trimming shortened V by 0 bases and J by 5 bases, and 11 bases separated the two germline ends. Germline loops: CDR1 MGHRA, CDR2 YSYEKL. The CDR3 contains 16 residues. For the CDR3, the DNA is TGCGCCAGCAGCCAAGATCCACCTCCAGATAATTCACCCCTCCACTTT. It encodes CASSQDPPPDNSPLHF.

The rearrangement uses TRBV14 and TRBJ1-6, with D unresolved. CDR1 SGHDN and CDR2 FVKESK come from the germline V gene. The CDR3 is 13 amino acids. V shed 8 bases and J shed 10 bases, with 15 bases lying between them. CDR3 protein: CASSTHRRSPLHF. The CDR3 DNA is TGTGCCAGCTCAACCCATCGTCGCTCACCCCTCCACTTT.

This clone was observed once. The rearrangement links TRBV19 to TRBJ2-6; 11 bases line up with TRBD1. After removal of 5 bases from V and 0 bases from J, the junction contained 3 bases not matched to a gene. The CDR3 has 17 residues. Germline CDR1 is LNHDA and CDR2 is SQIVND (reference sequence). CDR3 DNA: TGTGCCAGTAGTTCAGGGACAGGGGGCTCTGGGGCCAACGTCCTGACTTTC. It specifies CASSSGTGGSGANVLTF.

J is TRBJ1-6 and V is TRBV6-8; 9 bases map to TRBD1. Germline-derived CDR1 and CDR2 are MNHGY and SAAAGT. The CDR3 contains 16 residues. J lost 7 bases, V lost 2 bases, and 6 bases had no gene match. The CDR3 DNA sequence: TGTGCCAGCAGTTACGGGATGGGGACAGGGAATTCACCCCTCCACTTT. The encoded protein is CASSYGMGTGNSPLHF.

The chain recombines TRBV9 with TRBJ1-6, with TRBD1 as a possible D gene (6 bases). Germline V gene data show CDR1 as SGDLS and CDR2 as YYNGEE. The CDR3 contains 12 residues. V gave up 6 bases and J gave up 9 bases, with 10 bases separating them. In DNA form, the CDR3 reads TGTGCCAGCACACAGGGACCTTCACCCCTCCACTTT. Translated: CASTQGPSPLHF.

The chain uses TRBV5-1 and TRBJ2-3, with 10 positions matching TRBD2. Germline V gives CDR1 SGHRS, CDR2 YFSETQ. V gave up 4 bases and J gave up 6 bases; unmatched junction bases: 8. CDR3 length: 15 amino acids. The CDR3 is CASSTASGGRDTQYF. In nucleotides, the CDR3 is TGCGCCAGCAGCACCGCTAGCGGGGGAAGGGATACGCAGTATTTT. Combining the CDR3 with reference TRBV5-1 and TRBJ2-3 gives the whole variable domain KAGVTQTPRYLIKTRGQQVTLSCSPISGHRSVSWYQQTPGQGLQFLFEYFSETQRNKGNFPGRFSGRQFSNSRSEMNVSTLELGDSALYLCASSTASGGRDTQYFGPGTRLTVL.

Points on this clone: The junction and the germline gene differ at one end; a read error may be behind it. The rearrangement joins TRBV19 to TRBJ1-2, with TRBD1 matching over 8 bases. In germline, CDR1 is LNHDA, CDR2 SQIVND (reference sequence). The CDR3 length is 15 residues. The CDR3: CASSIGPGGAYSYTF. CDR3 DNA sequence: TGTGCCAGTAGTATAGGGCCAGGGGGCGCCTATAGCTACACCTTC.

This clone was counted only a few times. The chain couples TRBV6-8 to TRBJ1-6; no clear D. CDR1 and CDR2 from the germline V gene are MNHGY and SAAAGT. This CDR3 spans 12 amino acids. Trimming left V 7 bases short and J 7 bases short, with 8 bases between. DNA for the CDR3: TGTGCCAGCACCGACCCGAATTCACCCCTCCACTTT. Translating it yields CASTDPNSPLHF.

This clone occurred a few times. The chain uses TRBV6-8 and TRBJ1-4, with 11 bases matching TRBD1. V gave up 5 bases and J gave up 8 bases; unmatched junction bases: 7. Germline-derived CDR1 and CDR2 are MNHGY and SAAAGT. This CDR3 comprises 15 residues. CDR3 DNA: TGTGCCAGCAGTCAAAGGACAGGGGGCGCGGAAAAACTGTTTTTT. This translates into CASSQRTGGAEKLFF.

This chain uses TRBV12-5 with TRBJ2-3; no reliable D call. Trimming stripped 7 bases from V and 3 bases from J, with 8 bases between. Per the germline V gene, CDR1 is LGHNT and CDR2 is FRNRAP. This CDR3 spans 12 amino acids. The CDR3 is CASARVTDTQYF. The CDR3 nucleotides read TGTGCTAGTGCGCGTGTGACAGATACGCAGTATTTT.

The chain has TRBV30 and TRBJ1-6; D gene unclear. V dropped 5 bases and J dropped 0 bases, with 14 bases sitting between them. The CDR3 is 16 amino acids. Germline V gene sequence: CDR1 GTSNPN, CDR2 SVGIG (reference sequence). The CDR3 reads CAWAGRPSSYNSPLHF. The CDR3, as DNA: TGTGCCTGGGCCGGACGGCCGAGCTCCTATAATTCACCCCTCCACTTT.

The gene calls are TRBV10-2 and TRBJ2-1; possible D gene TRBD2, 7 bases. Germline CDR1 WSHSY, CDR2 SAAADI. This CDR3 is 13 amino acids long. V lost 10 bases and J 4 bases, leaving 14 bases between the germline ends. The DNA for the CDR3 is TGCGCCACCCGGGGGGCCGGGTACAATGAGCAGTTCTTC. Protein sequence: CATRGAGYNEQFF.

The V and J genes are TRBV18 and TRBJ1-5, with 7 positions matching TRBD1. The germline V gene encodes CDR1 KGHSH and CDR2 LQKENI. The length of the CDR3 is 15 residues. The trim removed 1 base at V and 4 bases at J, leaving 4 bases unmatched. CDR3 residues: CASSPRDSTNQPQHF. The CDR3, as DNA: TGTGCCAGCTCACCACGGGACAGCACAAATCAGCCCCAGCATTTT.

CDR3 nucleotide sequence: TGTGCCAGCAGCCAAGGACGGGACTCCGATCCAAGGCGCACAGATACGCAGTATTTT. Translation gives CASSQGRDSDPRRTDTQYF. V usage is TRBV14 and J usage is TRBJ2-3; the D gene is possibly TRBD2 (6 bases). The CDR3 consists of 19 residues. Germline-derived CDR1 and CDR2 are SGHDN and FVKESK. V lost 1 base to trimming and J lost 1 base, with 21 bases between them.

A single count supports this clone. The gene calls are TRBV19 and TRBJ1-5; a weak D match, TRBD1 (6 bases). V lost 10 bases, J lost 6 bases, and 16 bases lay in between. This CDR3 spans 13 amino acids. Germline V gives CDR1 LNHDA, CDR2 SQIVND (reference sequence). This CDR3 reads CATRTGFAQPQHF. In DNA form, the CDR3 reads TGTGCCACACGCACAGGGTTCGCTCAGCCCCAGCATTTT.

This clone has a handful of counts. DNA of the CDR3: TGTGCCAGCAGTAAACTCCAGACAGAAAAACTGTTTTTT. Translation: CASSKLQTEKLFF. This sequence joins TRBV6-8 and TRBJ1-4, with D unclear. CDR3 length: 13 amino acids. V lost 5 bases and J lost 8, with 12 bases in between. Germline loops: CDR1 MNHGY, CDR2 SAAAGT.

This clone was counted many times. This chain joins TRBV6-8 and TRBJ1-1, with 8 bases that match TRBD1. The CDR3 covers 13 residues. Germline V lookup: CDR1 MNHGY, CDR2 SAAAGT. Trimming cost V 5 bases and J 5 bases; bases outside gene matches: 4. The CDR3 reads CASSPDRGTEAFF. The CDR3 nucleotides read TGTGCCAGCAGTCCCGACAGGGGAACTGAAGCTTTCTTT.